These 12 T cell receptor beta chains share one sample of origin, sequenced in a study of neurological immune-mediated disorders. Stated time point: longitudinal time-point 1 (baseline). From the 5' RACE reads, TCRdb called clonotypes with MiXCR, one entry per CDR3 protein. Among some 54,000 distinct CDR3 sequences listed, about 10% were seen once. The sequencing input was PBMCs. All receptors derive from a male donor with HTLV-1-associated myelopathy (HAM/TSP).

The chain carries TRBV20-1 and TRBJ2-7, with TRBD2 matching 8 bases. V was pared by 3 bases and J by 1 base, with 2 bases of the junction left unmatched. Per germline, CDR1 DFQATT and CDR2 SNEGSKA (reference sequence). The CDR3 totals 13 residues. This chain's CDR3 is CSASGGESYEQYF. The CDR3 DNA sequence: TGCAGTGCTAGCGGGGGGGAGTCCTACGAGCAGTACTTC.

This clonotype appeared many times. The chain uses TRBV5-1 and TRBJ2-1, with 9 positions matching TRBD2. There are 15 residues in the CDR3. Germline V gene sequence: CDR1 SGHRS, CDR2 YFSETQ. J gave up 7 bases and V 1 base, and 6 bases lay outside the gene matches. Here the CDR3 DNA reads TGCGCCAGCAGCTTGTTGGCGGGGGGGATGAATGAGCAGTTCTTC. Translation gives CASSLLAGGMNEQFF.

This clonotype was seen at least ten times. The chain carries TRBV3-1 and TRBJ2-7, with a tentative D call TRBD1 (6 bases). V lost 5 bases and J lost 2, with 16 bases in between. Per germline, CDR1 LGHDT and CDR2 YNNKEL (reference sequence). The CDR3 spans 15 residues. The CDR3 loop is CASSFPGHRTYEQYF. The CDR3 region has the DNA TGTGCCAGCAGCTTTCCGGGACACCGGACCTACGAGCAGTACTTC.

This clonotype was seen ten or more times. The chain links TRBV20-1 to TRBJ1-1, with D unclear. Trimming took 1 base from V and 1 from J, leaving 13 bases between them. CDR3 length: 15 residues. Per the germline V gene, CDR1 is DFQATT and CDR2 is SNEGSKA (reference sequence). The CDR3 DNA reads TGCAGTGCTAGAGTCCCTAACGGCAGGAACACTGAAGCTTTCTTT. Its translation is CSARVPNGRNTEAFF.

This clonotype was seen many times. CDR3 amino acids: CASSPGTAGGYTF. As DNA, the CDR3 is TGTGCCAGCAGTCCAGGGACCGCTGGGGGCTACACCTTC. The V and J genes are TRBV12-3 or TRBV12-4 and TRBJ1-2; D is possibly TRBD1 (5 bases). CDR3 length: 13 amino acids. V lost 5 bases and J 8 bases, leaving 15 bases between the germline ends.

The table lists this clonotype with many counts. CDR3 DNA sequence: TGCGCCAGCAGCCCAGGGACCAGGGGCAGGCAAGAGACCCAGTACTTC. Translating it yields CASSPGTRGRQETQYF. The chain links TRBV5-1 to TRBJ2-5, with D possibly TRBD1 on 6 matching bases. V gave up 4 bases and J gave up 2 bases, with 18 bases separating them. Germline V CDR1 and CDR2: SGHRS, YFSETQ. The CDR3 is 16 residues long.

This clonotype was counted a few times. Written as DNA, the CDR3 is TGTGCCAGCAGCCGTATTATACAGGGAGGAAACACCATATATTTT. It is translated as CASSRIIQGGNTIYF. The chain has TRBV2 and TRBJ1-3, with D perhaps matching TRBD1 (6 bases). The CDR3 covers 15 residues. V was pared by 6 bases and J by 4 bases, with 16 bases between. Germline loops: CDR1 SNHLY, CDR2 FYNNEI. The full variable domain, in which reference TRBV2 and TRBJ1-3 provide the parts outside the CDR3, is EPEVTQTPSHQVTQMGQEVILRCVPISNHLYFYWYRQILGQKVEFLVSFYNNEISEKSEIFDDQFSVERPDGSNFTLKIRSTKLEDSAMYFCASSRIIQGGNTIYFGEGSWLTVV.

V and J are TRBV18 and TRBJ2-1; 9 bases are shared with TRBD2. This CDR3 is 14 amino acids long. The germline gives CDR1 KGHSH, CDR2 LQKENI. Losses at the gene ends were 3 bases for V and 4 bases for J; bases not matched to a gene: 1. This chain's CDR3 is CASSPSGGYNEQFF. In DNA form, the CDR3 reads TGTGCCAGCTCACCTAGCGGGGGATACAATGAGCAGTTCTTC. The full variable domain, rest sourced from reference TRBV18 and TRBJ2-1, is NAGVMQNPRHLVRRRGQEARLRCSPMKGHSHVYWYRQLPEEGLKFMVYLQKENIIDESGMPKERFSAEFPKEGPSILRIQQVVRGDSAAYFCASSPSGGYNEQFFGPGTRLTVL.

This clonotype was recorded at least ten times. The chain recombines TRBV12-3 or TRBV12-4 with TRBJ2-7, with D tentatively TRBD2 (5 bases). This CDR3 is 11 amino acids long. V dropped 3 bases and J dropped 5 bases, with 5 bases sitting between them. For the CDR3, the DNA is TGTGCCAGCAGTTTCGGGGACGAGCAGTACTTC. Protein sequence: CASSFGDEQYF.

This clonotype was detected ten times or more. This sequence joins TRBV28 and TRBJ2-3, with 11 bases matching TRBD2. CDR1 MDHEN and CDR2 SYDVKM come from the germline V gene. Germline trimming cut 3 bases from V and 4 bases from J; bases unmatched to any gene: 6. The CDR3 has 16 amino acids. DNA for the CDR3: TGTGCCAGCAGTTTGGTAGCGGGGGGGCCGGCAGATACGCAGTATTTT. This translates into CASSLVAGGPADTQYF.

Ten or more counts support this clonotype. The rearrangement joins TRBV10-3 to TRBJ1-1; D is undetermined. This CDR3 has 14 amino acids. In germline, CDR1 is ENHRY, CDR2 SYGVKD. Trimming stripped 4 bases from V and 1 base from J, with 10 bases between. CDR3 nucleotide sequence: TGTGCCATCAGTGTACGGCAGGAGAACACTGAAGCTTTCTTT. Amino acids: CAISVRQENTEAFF.

This clonotype was seen repeatedly, ten times or more. The chain uses TRBV20-1 and TRBJ2-5, with 10 nucleotides matching TRBD1. Germline assignment: CDR1 DFQATT and CDR2 SNEGSKA (reference sequence). CDR3 length: 14 amino acids. Trimming took 6 bases from V and 4 from J; bases not matched to a gene: 8. Here the CDR3 reads CSASSTGGPETQYF. CDR3 DNA sequence: TGCAGTGCCTCATCGACAGGGGGCCCAGAGACCCAGTACTTC.